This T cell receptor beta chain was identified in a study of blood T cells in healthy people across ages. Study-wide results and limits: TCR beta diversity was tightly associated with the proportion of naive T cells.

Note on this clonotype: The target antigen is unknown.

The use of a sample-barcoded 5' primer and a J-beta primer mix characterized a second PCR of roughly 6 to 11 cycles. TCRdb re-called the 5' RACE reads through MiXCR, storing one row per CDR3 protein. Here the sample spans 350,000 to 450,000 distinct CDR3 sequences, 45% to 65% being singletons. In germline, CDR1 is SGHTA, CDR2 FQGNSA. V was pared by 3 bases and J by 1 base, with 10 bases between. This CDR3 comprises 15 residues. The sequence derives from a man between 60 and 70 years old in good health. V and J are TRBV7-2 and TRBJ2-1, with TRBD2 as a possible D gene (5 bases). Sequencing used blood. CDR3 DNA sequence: TGTGCCAGCAGCTTGCGGGCCCCATCCTACAATGAGCAGTTCTTC. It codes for CASSLRAPSYNEQFF.